This T cell receptor beta chain emerged from a study of regulatory T cells in long-lasting Graves disease. This clonotype has a handful of counts. The V gene end was trimmed by 2 bases and the J gene end by 7 bases; junction bases not matched to a gene: 4. CDR1 and CDR2 (germline): MNHEY, SVGEGT. CDR3 length: 15 residues. CDR3 regions were amplified by Arm-PCR using iRepertoire HTBI primers to build TCR beta libraries. As handled by the study authors: Identified across the samples were some 62 TRBV segments and around 14 TRBJ segments. MiXCR was run by TCRdb on the multiplex PCR reads, yielding one entry per CDR3 protein. The V and J calls reflect TCRdb's pipeline rather than the authors' work. In the table there are fewer than 600,000 distinct CDR3 sequences, approximately 23% of which are singletons. Specified time point: persistent/refractory GD, antithyroid drugs over 5 years with positive TRAb. PBMC-derived RNA was used for the TCR library.

The sequencing here drew on peripheral blood mononuclear cells (PBMCs), taken when the disease was refractory, from a patient treated with antithyroid drugs. This rearrangement joins TRBV6-2 or TRBV6-3 to TRBJ2-2, with 10 bases fitting TRBD2. The sequence came from a female donor with Graves disease. The CDR3 loop is CASSYGSGGIGELFF. In DNA form, the CDR3 reads TGTGCCAGCAGTTACGGTAGCGGGGGGATCGGGGAGCTGTTTTTT.